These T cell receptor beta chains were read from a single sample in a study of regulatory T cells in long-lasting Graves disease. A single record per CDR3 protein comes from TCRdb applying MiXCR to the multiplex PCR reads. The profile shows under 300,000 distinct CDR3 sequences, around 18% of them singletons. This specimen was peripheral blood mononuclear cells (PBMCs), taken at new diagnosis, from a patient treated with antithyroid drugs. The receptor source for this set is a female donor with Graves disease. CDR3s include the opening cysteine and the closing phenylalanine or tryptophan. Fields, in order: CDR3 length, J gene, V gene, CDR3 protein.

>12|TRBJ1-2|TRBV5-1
CASSSLGFGYTF
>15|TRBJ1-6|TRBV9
CASSVEGQGNSPLHF
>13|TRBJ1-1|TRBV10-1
CASSPQSGYEAFF
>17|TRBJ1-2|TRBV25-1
CASSEFDAGGGSYGYTF
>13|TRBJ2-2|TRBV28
CASSQGYTGELFF
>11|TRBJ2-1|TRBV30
CAWSTYRVEFF
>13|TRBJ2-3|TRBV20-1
CSNQGESTDTQYF
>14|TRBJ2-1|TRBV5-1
CASSLVGRDNEQFF
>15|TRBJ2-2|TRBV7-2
CASSFSGRGAGELFF
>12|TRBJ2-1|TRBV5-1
CASSWTGPEQFF
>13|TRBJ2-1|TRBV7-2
CASSLSMGQGLFF
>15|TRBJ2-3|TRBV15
CATRWTSGSTDTQYF
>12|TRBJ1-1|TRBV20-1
CSASRMNTEAFF
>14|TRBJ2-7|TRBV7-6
CASSLEFPAYEQYF
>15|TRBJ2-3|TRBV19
CASKALAGSTDTQYF
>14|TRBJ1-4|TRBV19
CASSMREGDEKLFF
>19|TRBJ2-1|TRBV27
CASSLFPPPHGRTGDEQFF
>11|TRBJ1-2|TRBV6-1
CASSDVGSNTF
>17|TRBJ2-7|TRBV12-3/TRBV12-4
CASSHRRGQGVVYEQYF
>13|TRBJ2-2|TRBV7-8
CASSFFLTGELFF
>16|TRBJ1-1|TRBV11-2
CASSLATTGLETEAFF
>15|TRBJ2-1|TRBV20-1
CSARDERRVYNEQFF
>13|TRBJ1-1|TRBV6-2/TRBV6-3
CASSYGGTAEAFF
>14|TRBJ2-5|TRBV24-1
CATSDARTGETQYF
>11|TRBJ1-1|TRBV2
CASSGGPEAFF
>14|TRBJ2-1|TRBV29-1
CSVGWAPRYNEQFF
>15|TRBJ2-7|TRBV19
CASSPNRQGGYEQYF